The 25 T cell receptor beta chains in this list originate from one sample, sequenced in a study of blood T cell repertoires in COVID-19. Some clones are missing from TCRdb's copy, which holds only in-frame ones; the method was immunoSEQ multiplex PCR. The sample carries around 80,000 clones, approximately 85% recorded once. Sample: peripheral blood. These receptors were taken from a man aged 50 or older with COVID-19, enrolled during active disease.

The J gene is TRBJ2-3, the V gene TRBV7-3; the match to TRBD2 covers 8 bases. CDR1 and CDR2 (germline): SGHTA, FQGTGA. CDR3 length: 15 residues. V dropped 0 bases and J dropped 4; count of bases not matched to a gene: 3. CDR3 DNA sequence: TGTGCCAGCAGCTTAACAGCGGGGGCGGCAGATACGCAGTATTTT. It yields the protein CASSLTAGAADTQYF.

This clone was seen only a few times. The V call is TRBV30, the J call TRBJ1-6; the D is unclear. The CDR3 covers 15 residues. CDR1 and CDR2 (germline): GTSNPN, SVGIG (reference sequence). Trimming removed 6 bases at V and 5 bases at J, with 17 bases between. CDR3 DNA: TGTGCCTGCCCCCCCTCGGTCAGCGATAATTCACCCCTCCACTTT. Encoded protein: CACPPSVSDNSPLHF.

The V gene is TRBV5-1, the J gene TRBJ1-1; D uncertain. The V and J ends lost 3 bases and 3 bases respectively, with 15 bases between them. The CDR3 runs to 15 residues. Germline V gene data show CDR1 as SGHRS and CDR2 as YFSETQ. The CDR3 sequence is CASSSVVGRYTEAFF. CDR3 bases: TGCGCCAGCAGCTCCGTGGTAGGCAGGTACACTGAAGCTTTCTTT.

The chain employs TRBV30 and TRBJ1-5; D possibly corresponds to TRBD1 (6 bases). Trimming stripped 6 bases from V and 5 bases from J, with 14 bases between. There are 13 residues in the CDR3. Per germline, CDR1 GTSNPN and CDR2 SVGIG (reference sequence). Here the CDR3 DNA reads TGTGCCTGTTCGACAGGCATTGATCAGCCCCAGCATTTT. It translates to CACSTGIDQPQHF. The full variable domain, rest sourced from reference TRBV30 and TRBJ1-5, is SQTIHQWPATLVQPVGSPLSLECTVEGTSNPNLYWYRQAAGRGLQLLFYSVGIGQISSEVPQNLSASRPQDRQFILSSKKLLLSDSGFYLCACSTGIDQPQHFGDGTRLSIL.

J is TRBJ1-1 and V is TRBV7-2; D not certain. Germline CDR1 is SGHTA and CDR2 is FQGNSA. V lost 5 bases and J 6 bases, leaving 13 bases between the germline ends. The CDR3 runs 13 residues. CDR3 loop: CASSKPVRAEAFF. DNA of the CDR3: TGTGCCAGCAGCAAGCCAGTTCGGGCTGAAGCTTTCTTT. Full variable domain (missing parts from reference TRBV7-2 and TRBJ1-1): GAGVSQSPSNKVTEKGKDVELRCDPISGHTALYWYRQSLGQGLEFLIYFQGNSAPDKSGLPSDRFSAERTGGSVSTLTIQRTQQEDSAVYLCASSKPVRAEAFFGQGTRLTVV.

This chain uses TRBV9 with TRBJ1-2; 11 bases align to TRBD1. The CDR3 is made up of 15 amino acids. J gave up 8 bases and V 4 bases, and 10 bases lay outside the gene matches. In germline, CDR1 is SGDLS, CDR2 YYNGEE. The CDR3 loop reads CASSPQPGTGGGYTF. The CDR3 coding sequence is TGTGCCAGCAGCCCCCAGCCCGGGACAGGGGGAGGCTACACCTTC.

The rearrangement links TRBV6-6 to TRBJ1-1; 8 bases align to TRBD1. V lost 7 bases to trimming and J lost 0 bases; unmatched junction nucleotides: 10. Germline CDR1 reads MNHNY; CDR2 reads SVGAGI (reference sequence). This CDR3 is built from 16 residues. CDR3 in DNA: TGTGCCAGCATTTCCCGAACAGGGGGGGTGAACACTGAAGCTTTCTTT. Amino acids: CASISRTGGVNTEAFF.

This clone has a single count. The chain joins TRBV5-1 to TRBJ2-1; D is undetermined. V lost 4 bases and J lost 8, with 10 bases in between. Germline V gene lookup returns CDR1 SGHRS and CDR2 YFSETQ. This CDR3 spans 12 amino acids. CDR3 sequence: CASSPVGDEQFF. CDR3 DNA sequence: TGCGCCAGCAGCCCCGTCGGAGATGAGCAGTTCTTC.

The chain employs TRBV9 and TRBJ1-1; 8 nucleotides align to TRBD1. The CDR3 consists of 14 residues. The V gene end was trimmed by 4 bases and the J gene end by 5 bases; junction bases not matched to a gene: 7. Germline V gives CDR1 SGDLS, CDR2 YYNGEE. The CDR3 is CASSPRQGKTEAFF. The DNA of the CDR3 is TGTGCCAGCAGCCCCCGACAGGGGAAGACTGAAGCTTTCTTT.

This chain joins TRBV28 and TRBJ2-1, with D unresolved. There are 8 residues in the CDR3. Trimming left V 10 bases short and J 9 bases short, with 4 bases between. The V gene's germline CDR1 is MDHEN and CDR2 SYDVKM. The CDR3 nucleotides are TGTGCCACCGGTGAGCAGTTCTTC. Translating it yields CATGEQFF.

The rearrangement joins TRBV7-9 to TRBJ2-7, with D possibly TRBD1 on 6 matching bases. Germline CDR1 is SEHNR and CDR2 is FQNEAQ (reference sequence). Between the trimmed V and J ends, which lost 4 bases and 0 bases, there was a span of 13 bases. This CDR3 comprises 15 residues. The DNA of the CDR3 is TGTGCCAGCAGCTCCCGGACAGCTTTCTCCTACGAGCAGTACTTC. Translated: CASSSRTAFSYEQYF.

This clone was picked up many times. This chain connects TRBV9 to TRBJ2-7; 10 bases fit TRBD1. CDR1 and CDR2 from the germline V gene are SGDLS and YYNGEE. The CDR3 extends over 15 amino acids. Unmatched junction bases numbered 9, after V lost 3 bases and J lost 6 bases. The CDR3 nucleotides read TGTGCCAGCAGCGGCTCCGGGACAGGGGTCGGCGAGCAGTACTTC. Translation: CASSGSGTGVGEQYF.

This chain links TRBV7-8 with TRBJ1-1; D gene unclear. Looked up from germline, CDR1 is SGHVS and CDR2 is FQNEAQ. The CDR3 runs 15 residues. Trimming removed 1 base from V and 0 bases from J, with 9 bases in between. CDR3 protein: CASSLGEDLNTEAFF. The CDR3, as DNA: TGTGCCAGCAGCTTAGGGGAGGACCTGAACACTGAAGCTTTCTTT.

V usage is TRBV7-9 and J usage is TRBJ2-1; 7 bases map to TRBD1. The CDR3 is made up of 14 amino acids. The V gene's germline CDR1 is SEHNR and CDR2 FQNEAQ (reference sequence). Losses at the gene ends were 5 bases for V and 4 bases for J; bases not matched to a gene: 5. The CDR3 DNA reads TGTGCCAGCAGCATAACAGGGGTTTACAATGAGCAGTTCTTC. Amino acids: CASSITGVYNEQFF.

CDR3 in DNA: TGTGCCACTTCCGGACAGGGAGGAGGCTACACCTTC. Translated: CATSGQGGGYTF. The chain combines TRBV10-3 with TRBJ1-2, with 8 bases aligning to TRBD1. The germline V gene has CDR1 ENHRY and CDR2 SYGVKD. V was clipped by 10 bases and J by 8 bases; unmatched bases: 9. The CDR3 runs 12 residues.

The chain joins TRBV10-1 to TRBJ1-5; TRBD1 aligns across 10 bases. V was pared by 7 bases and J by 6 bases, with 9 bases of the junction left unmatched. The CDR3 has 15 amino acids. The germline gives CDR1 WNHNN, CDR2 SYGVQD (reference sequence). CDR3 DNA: TGCGCCAGCAAAACAGGGACAGGGGTTAGTCAGCCCCAGCATTTT. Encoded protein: CASKTGTGVSQPQHF.

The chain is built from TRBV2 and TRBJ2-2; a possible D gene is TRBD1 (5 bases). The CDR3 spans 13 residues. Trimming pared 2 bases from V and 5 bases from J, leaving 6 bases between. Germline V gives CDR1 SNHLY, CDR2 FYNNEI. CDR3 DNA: TGTGCCAGCAGTGAACAGGGAACCGGGGAGCTGTTTTTT. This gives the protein CASSEQGTGELFF. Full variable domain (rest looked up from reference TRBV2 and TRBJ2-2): EPEVTQTPSHQVTQMGQEVILRCVPISNHLYFYWYRQILGQKVEFLVSFYNNEISEKSEIFDDQFSVERPDGSNFTLKIRSTKLEDSAMYFCASSEQGTGELFFGEGSRLTVL.

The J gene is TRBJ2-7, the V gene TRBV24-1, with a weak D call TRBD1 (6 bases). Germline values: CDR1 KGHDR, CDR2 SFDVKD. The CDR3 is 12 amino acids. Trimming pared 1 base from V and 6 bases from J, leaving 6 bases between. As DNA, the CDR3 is TGTGCCACCAGTGATTTCAGGGGCGAGCAGTACTTC. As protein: CATSDFRGEQYF.

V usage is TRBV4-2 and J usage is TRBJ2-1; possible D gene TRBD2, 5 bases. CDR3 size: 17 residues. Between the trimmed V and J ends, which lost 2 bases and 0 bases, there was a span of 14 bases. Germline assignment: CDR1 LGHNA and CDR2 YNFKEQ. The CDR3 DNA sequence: TGTGCCAGCAGCCAACCAAGGACTGGTCCCTCCTACAATGAGCAGTTCTTC. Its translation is CASSQPRTGPSYNEQFF.

This chain's CDR3 is CASLPGQGSNEQFF. DNA for the CDR3: TGTGCCAGCCTCCCGGGACAGGGATCCAATGAGCAGTTCTTC. V gene TRBV27 combines with J gene TRBJ2-1; the match to TRBD1 covers 9 bases. There are 14 residues in the CDR3. V was clipped by 8 bases and J by 6 bases; unmatched bases: 8. Looked up from germline, CDR1 is MNHEY and CDR2 is SMNVEV (reference sequence).

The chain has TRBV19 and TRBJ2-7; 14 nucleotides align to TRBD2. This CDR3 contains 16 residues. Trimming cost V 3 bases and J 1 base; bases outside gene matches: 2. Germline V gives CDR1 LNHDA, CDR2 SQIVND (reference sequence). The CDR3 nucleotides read TGTGCCAGTAGTATCGGGACTAGCGGGAGATCCTACGAGCAGTACTTC. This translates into CASSIGTSGRSYEQYF. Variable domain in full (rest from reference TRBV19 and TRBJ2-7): DGGITQSPKYLFRKEGQNVTLSCEQNLNHDAMYWYRQDPGQGLRLIYYSQIVNDFQKGDIAEGYSVSREKKESFPLTVTSAQKNPTAFYLCASSIGTSGRSYEQYFGPGTRLTVT.

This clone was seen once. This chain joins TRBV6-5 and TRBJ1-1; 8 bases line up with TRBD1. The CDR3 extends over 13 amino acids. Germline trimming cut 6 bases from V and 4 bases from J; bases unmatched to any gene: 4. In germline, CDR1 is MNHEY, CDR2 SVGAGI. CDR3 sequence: CASRRTGFTEAFF. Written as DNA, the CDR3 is TGTGCCAGCAGAAGGACAGGGTTCACTGAAGCTTTCTTT.

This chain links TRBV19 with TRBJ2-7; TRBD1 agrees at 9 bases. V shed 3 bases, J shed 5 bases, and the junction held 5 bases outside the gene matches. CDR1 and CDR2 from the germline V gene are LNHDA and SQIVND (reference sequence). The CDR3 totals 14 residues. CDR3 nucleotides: TGTGCCAGTAGTATTAGGACAGGGGTCGACGAGCAGTACTTC. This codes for CASSIRTGVDEQYF.

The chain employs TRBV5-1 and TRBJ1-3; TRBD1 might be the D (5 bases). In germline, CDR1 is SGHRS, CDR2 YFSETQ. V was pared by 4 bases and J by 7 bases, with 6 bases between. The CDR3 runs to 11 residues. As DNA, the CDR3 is TGCGCCAGCAGCAACAGGAACACCATATATTTT. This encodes CASSNRNTIYF.

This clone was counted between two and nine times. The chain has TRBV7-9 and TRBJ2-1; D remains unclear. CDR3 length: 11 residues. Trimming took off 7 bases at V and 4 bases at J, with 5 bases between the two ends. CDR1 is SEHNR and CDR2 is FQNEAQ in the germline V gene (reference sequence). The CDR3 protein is CASNLYNEQFF. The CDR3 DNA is TGTGCCAGCAACCTATACAATGAGCAGTTCTTC.